This T cell receptor (beta chain) was sequenced during a study of identical twins. The study, taken as a whole, reports: While abundant cord blood beta clonotypes carried fewer insertions, memory repertoires showed no such pattern.

The V end was cut by 3 bases, the J end by 0 bases, with 10 bases between. The CDR3 is 15 amino acids. This clonotype was counted between two and nine times. The target antigen is unknown. Carrying unique molecular identifiers, the cDNA also gained a universal primer site through template switching. From the 5' RACE reads, TCRdb called clonotypes with MiXCR, one entry per CDR3 protein. The table has around 530,000 distinct CDR3 sequences, roughly 15% seen once. These data were also reused for a study on yellow fever vaccine responses in identical twins. From that study: Vaccine T cell responses of twins reportedly seemed partly convergent and partly personalized.

This clonotype originated in a woman aged 18-35 years in good health. The sample taken for sequencing was CD4+ T cells sorted from blood. The chain uses TRBV12-3 or TRBV12-4 and TRBJ2-3; D not certain. CDR3 amino acids: CASSLYIGSTDTQYF. CDR3 DNA: TGTGCCAGCAGTTTGTACATCGGCAGCACAGATACGCAGTATTTT.